What follows are 13 T cell receptor beta chains derived from one specimen sequenced in a study of control samples from healthy donors and cancer patients. Sequencing was performed with immunoSEQ multiplex PCR; in TCRdb, only in-frame clones are kept and a portion is missing. The sample has 150,000 to 160,000 clones, about 94% seen once; the top ten hold 5% to 6.5%. Sequencing used blood. The source is a man aged 35-49 years in good health.

This chain connects TRBV9 to TRBJ2-1; 9 nucleotides align to TRBD2. V trimming: 0 bases; J trimming: 6 bases; junction bases outside the gene matches: 4. Germline V gene sequence: CDR1 SGDLS, CDR2 YYNGEE. The CDR3 is 15 residues long. CDR3 in DNA: TGTGCCAGCAGCGTAGGCGGGGGGGCCGGCAATGAGCAGTTCTTC. Its protein product is CASSVGGGAGNEQFF.

The chain employs TRBV5-1 and TRBJ1-2; perhaps TRBD1 as D (5 bases). The CDR3 loop spans 14 amino acids. V gave up 2 bases and J gave up 2 bases, with 10 bases separating them. Germline assignment: CDR1 SGHRS and CDR2 YFSETQ. The CDR3 coding sequence is TGCGCCAGCAGCTTATCACAGGAAAACTATGGCTACACCTTC. Translated, it gives CASSLSQENYGYTF. The entire variable domain, with the rest obtained from reference TRBV5-1 and TRBJ1-2, is as follows: KAGVTQTPRYLIKTRGQQVTLSCSPISGHRSVSWYQQTPGQGLQFLFEYFSETQRNKGNFPGRFSGRQFSNSRSEMNVSTLELGDSALYLCASSLSQENYGYTFGSGTRLTVV.

The chain uses TRBV28 and TRBJ2-7; 9 bases are shared with TRBD1. From germline, CDR1 is MDHEN and CDR2 SYDVKM. The CDR3 spans 16 residues. The ends lost 4 bases at V and 3 bases at J; junction bases unmatched: 10. CDR3 residues: CASSSAGTGIHYEQYF. CDR3 DNA sequence: TGTGCCAGCAGTTCCGCCGGGACAGGGATACACTACGAGCAGTACTTC.

The chain recombines TRBV12-5 with TRBJ1-2, with 10 bases lining up with TRBD1. The CDR3 covers 15 residues. Trimming took 1 base from V and 4 from J; bases not matched to a gene: 3. Germline V CDR1 and CDR2: LGHNT, FRNRAP. CDR3 sequence: CASGLAWDRGYGYTF. The CDR3 nucleotides read TGTGCTAGTGGTTTGGCCTGGGACAGGGGCTATGGCTACACCTTC.

The CDR3 loop is CASSQQGADALFF. The DNA for the CDR3 is TGTGCCAGCAGCCAGCAGGGGGCGGATGCACTGTTTTTT. The chain carries TRBV4-2 and TRBJ1-4; 8 bases agree with TRBD1. Germline values: CDR1 LGHNA, CDR2 YNFKEQ. Losses at the gene ends were 3 bases for V and 13 bases for J; bases not matched to a gene: 7. There are 13 residues in the CDR3.

This clone showed up just once. This chain connects TRBV7-2 to TRBJ1-1; the D is unclear. Germline lookup yields CDR1 SGHTA and CDR2 FQGNSA. This CDR3 has 14 amino acids. V was pared by 1 base and J by 4 bases, with 10 bases between. CDR3 amino acids: CASSLVGGSTEAFF. In nucleotides, the CDR3 is TGTGCCAGCAGCTTAGTGGGTGGGTCCACTGAAGCTTTCTTT.

CDR3 nucleotide sequence: TGTGCCAGCAGCTTAGGAGCGGGGGGGCTGAATGAGCAGTTCTTC. Translated, it gives CASSLGAGGLNEQFF. The chain recombines TRBV13 with TRBJ2-1, with 10 positions matching TRBD2. Germline CDR1 is PRHDT and CDR2 is FYEKMQ (reference sequence). The CDR3 runs 15 residues. Germline trimming cut 0 bases from V and 7 bases from J; bases unmatched to any gene: 3.

V is TRBV6-2 or TRBV6-3 and J is TRBJ2-7; D may be TRBD1 (5 bases). Trimming removed 6 bases at V and 2 bases at J, with 14 bases between. This CDR3 is 14 amino acids long. Germline V gene data show CDR1 as MNHEY and CDR2 as SVGEGT. This CDR3 is CASSPRQYTYEQYF. CDR3 in DNA: TGTGCCAGCAGCCCCAGACAGTACACCTACGAGCAGTACTTC.

This sequence joins TRBV18 and TRBJ1-3, with D possibly being TRBD1 (5 bases). The CDR3 is 16 amino acids. V lost 2 bases and J 0 bases, leaving 11 bases between the germline ends. Germline V lookup: CDR1 KGHSH, CDR2 LQKENI. The CDR3 spells CASSPESGGSGNTIYF. The CDR3 region has the DNA TGTGCCAGCTCACCAGAGTCGGGGGGCTCTGGAAACACCATATATTTT.

The J gene is TRBJ2-7, the V gene TRBV3-1 (or the pseudogene TRBV3-2); TRBD2 is a possible D gene (6 bases). Looked up from germline, CDR1 is LGHDT and CDR2 is YNNKEL (reference sequence). The germline V and J ends were trimmed by 4 bases and 2 bases, with 12 bases remaining between them. The CDR3 spans 14 residues. The CDR3 nucleotides are TGTGCCAGCAGCCCAAACGAGCGGGCCTACGAGCAGTACTTC. Encoded protein: CASSPNERAYEQYF.

The chain recombines TRBV18 with TRBJ1-4; D is undetermined. V was shortened by 3 bases and J by 1 base, with 12 bases between the two germline ends. Germline V gene lookup returns CDR1 KGHSH and CDR2 LQKENI. The CDR3 length is 16 residues. The CDR3 nucleotides read TGTGCCAGCTCACCGTCAAATCCGGAAACTAATGAAAAACTGTTTTTT. Its translation: CASSPSNPETNEKLFF.

This chain joins TRBV28 and TRBJ2-1; the D gene is possibly TRBD1 (6 bases). This CDR3 comprises 13 residues. The ends were cut back, 6 bases at V and 10 bases at J, with 16 bases in the middle. Germline assignment: CDR1 MDHEN and CDR2 SYDVKM. DNA of the CDR3: TGTGCCAGCAGGGATACAGGGTTGAGGGAGCAGTTCTTC. This gives the protein CASRDTGLREQFF.

The V gene is TRBV3-1 (or the pseudogene TRBV3-2), the J gene TRBJ2-1, with 8 bases identical to TRBD2. The CDR3 loop spans 17 amino acids. Germline CDR1 is LGHDT and CDR2 is YNNKEL (reference sequence). V was clipped by 4 bases and J by 7 bases; unmatched bases: 15. This chain's CDR3 is CASSLRCKRGIVNEQFF. Here the CDR3 DNA reads TGTGCCAGCAGCCTCAGATGTAAGCGGGGGATTGTGAATGAGCAGTTCTTC.